These 21 T cell receptor beta chains were all obtained from the same sample, sequenced in a study of T-cell reconstitution after alpha-beta-depleted transplantation in children. The TCRbeta library incorporated unique molecular identifiers. Each CDR3 protein is one row after TCRdb ran MiXCR on the PCR reads. The sample holds approximately 240,000 distinct CDR3 sequences, over 9.5% seen once. The specimen comprised PBMCs from the stem cell graft donor, sampled from the stem cell graft. These receptors all stem from a human donor who donated a stem cell graft to a child with SCID.

This clonotype was observed many times. This chain joins TRBV7-6 and TRBJ2-3, with a tentative D call TRBD1 (5 bases). Trimming pared 6 bases from V and 2 bases from J, leaving 12 bases between. Germline assignment: CDR1 SGHVS and CDR2 FNYEAQ. The CDR3 runs to 14 residues. The CDR3 bases are TGTGCCAGCAGACCTGACAGCAACACAGATACGCAGTATTTT. It yields the protein CASRPDSNTDTQYF.

This clonotype was detected ten times or more. CDR3 DNA sequence: TGTGCCAGCTCACCGGGCACAGGGGGCCTGTCACCCCTCCACTTT. Translating gives CASSPGTGGLSPLHF. The chain combines TRBV18 with TRBJ1-6, with TRBD1 identical over 9 bases. With 3 bases clipped from V and 10 bases from J, the junction kept 7 bases outside the gene matches. The V gene's germline CDR1 is KGHSH and CDR2 LQKENI. The CDR3 covers 15 residues.

This clonotype was seen repeatedly, ten times or more. The chain is built from TRBV4-1 and TRBJ2-2, with D perhaps assigned TRBD1 or TRBD2 (7 bases each). CDR1 and CDR2 from the germline V gene are MGHRA and YSYEKL. Trimming cost V 0 bases and J 2 bases, with 16 bases left between them. The CDR3 has 18 amino acids. CDR3 amino acids: CASSQESWGGGNTGELFF. CDR3 coding DNA: TGCGCCAGCAGCCAAGAATCCTGGGGAGGGGGCAACACCGGGGAGCTGTTTTTT.

This clonotype was counted at least ten times. V gene TRBV5-1 combines with J gene TRBJ2-2; possibly TRBD1 or TRBD2 for D (6 bases each). Trimming took off 2 bases at V and 3 bases at J, with 11 bases between the two ends. Germline V gene lookup returns CDR1 SGHRS and CDR2 YFSETQ. This CDR3 is built from 15 residues. CDR3 nucleotides: TGCGCCAGCAGCTTCCGGGGGCAAGACACCGGGGAGCTGTTTTTT. Translation: CASSFRGQDTGELFF.

Many counts were recorded for this clonotype. The gene calls are TRBV5-1 and TRBJ2-2; no clear D gene. Germline V gives CDR1 SGHRS, CDR2 YFSETQ. The CDR3 is 14 residues long. Trimming removed 4 bases at V and 4 bases at J, with 11 bases between. The CDR3 loop reads CASSDEYSTGELFF. As DNA, the CDR3 is TGCGCCAGCAGCGACGAGTACAGCACCGGGGAGCTGTTTTTT.

This clonotype was detected ten times or more. The chain links TRBV19 to TRBJ2-7, with TRBD1 identical over 7 bases. CDR3 length equals 12 residues. Trimming cost V 6 bases and J 6 bases; bases outside gene matches: 5. Per germline, CDR1 LNHDA and CDR2 SQIVND (reference sequence). CDR3 in amino acids: CASSTDRREQYF. The CDR3 DNA follows: TGTGCCAGTAGCACGGACAGGCGCGAGCAGTACTTC.

This clonotype was recorded at least ten times. The chain couples TRBV5-1 to TRBJ1-1; D is possibly TRBD1 (5 bases). The CDR3 is made up of 15 amino acids. The germline V gene encodes CDR1 SGHRS and CDR2 YFSETQ. Trimming shortened V by 0 bases and J by 4 bases, and 13 bases separated the two germline ends. CDR3: CASSLGQGLATEAFF. The CDR3 bases are TGCGCCAGCAGCTTGGGGCAGGGACTGGCCACTGAAGCTTTCTTT.

Comments on this clonotype: This may stem from a read error, because a much larger clone lies one nucleotide away. This rearrangement joins TRBV5-1 to TRBJ2-5, with D hard to call. The CDR3 spans 11 residues. Germline CDR1 is SGHRS and CDR2 is YFSETQ. V was pared by 4 bases and J by 4 bases, with 5 bases between. DNA for the CDR3: TGCGCCAGCAGCGTACCAGAGACCCAGTACTTC. It is translated as CASSVPETQYF.

Many counts were recorded for this clonotype. The chain couples TRBV20-1 to TRBJ2-1; 7 bases agree with TRBD2. Germline loops: CDR1 DFQATT, CDR2 SNEGSKA (reference sequence). The CDR3 is 16 amino acids. V lost 0 bases and J lost 4; bases outside the gene matches: 9. The CDR3 sequence: CSARDRLAGLYNEQFF. The CDR3 coding sequence is TGCAGTGCTAGAGATCGTTTAGCGGGCTTGTACAATGAGCAGTTCTTC.

This clonotype has a count of ten or more. The rearrangement links TRBV12-3 or TRBV12-4 to TRBJ1-5; D gene unclear. The CDR3 sequence is 13 residues long. Trimming shortened V by 3 bases and J by 6 bases, and 9 bases separated the two germline ends. CDR3 coding DNA: TGTGCCAGCAGTTTTTGGGGAACTCAGCCCCAGCATTTT. It encodes CASSFWGTQPQHF.

Notes on this clonotype: This may come from a read error, since a much larger clone is one base off. This rearrangement joins TRBV28 to TRBJ2-7; D is uncertain. This CDR3 has 11 amino acids. The V gene's germline CDR1 is MDHEN and CDR2 SYDVKM. The CDR3 DNA reads TGTGCCAGCAGGGAATCGTACGAGCAGTCCTTC. Translating it yields CASRESYEQSF.

V usage is TRBV4-3 and J usage is TRBJ2-7; TRBD1 agrees at 10 bases. This CDR3 spans 15 amino acids. Germline values: CDR1 LGHNA, CDR2 YSLEER. V lost 6 bases to trimming and J lost 2 bases; unmatched junction nucleotides: 7. The CDR3 loop reads CASSKGQGEPYEQYF. CDR3 in DNA: TGCGCCAGCAGTAAAGGACAGGGGGAACCCTACGAGCAGTACTTC.

This clonotype was seen repeatedly, ten times or more. This rearrangement joins TRBV5-1 to TRBJ1-5; D is possibly TRBD1 (6 bases). Germline CDR1 and CDR2: SGHRS and YFSETQ. V lost 0 bases to trimming and J lost 8 bases, with 12 bases between them. The CDR3 covers 14 residues. CDR3 loop: CASSLAGGLKPQHF. CDR3 in DNA: TGCGCCAGCAGCTTGGCCGGGGGGCTCAAGCCCCAGCATTTT.

This clonotype was recorded at least ten times. The chain has TRBV5-1 and TRBJ2-3, with 7 bases lining up with TRBD1. CDR1 is SGHRS, CDR2 YFSETQ, per germline. After removal of 2 bases from V and 3 bases from J, the junction contained 6 bases not matched to a gene. The CDR3 totals 15 residues. The CDR3 DNA reads as TGCGCCAGCAGCTTTTACGACAGGGCAACAGATACGCAGTATTTT. Its protein is CASSFYDRATDTQYF.

This clonotype was counted ten times or more. The chain is built from TRBV2 and TRBJ2-3; no firm D call. The CDR3 is 15 residues long. Germline CDR1 is SNHLY and CDR2 is FYNNEI. V shed 3 bases and J shed 2 bases, with 12 bases lying between them. The CDR3 bases are TGTGCCAGCAGTGACTACGGAAGTTACACAGATACGCAGTATTTT. Translating gives CASSDYGSYTDTQYF.

The rearrangement links TRBV6-5 to TRBJ1-5; tentatively, D is TRBD1 (5 bases). Trimming removed 2 bases at V and 1 base at J, with 9 bases between. The CDR3 covers 15 residues. Germline loops: CDR1 MNHEY, CDR2 SVGAGI. The CDR3 region has the DNA TGTGCCAGCAGTTACGACGGGGGGAGCAATCAGCCCCAGCATTTT. Translation gives CASSYDGGSNQPQHF.

This clonotype was detected ten times or more. V and J are TRBV20-1 and TRBJ1-1; TRBD1 matches 11 bases. The CDR3 extends over 17 amino acids. Unmatched junction bases numbered 14, after V lost 3 bases and J lost 5 bases. Germline assignment: CDR1 DFQATT and CDR2 SNEGSKA (reference sequence). This chain's CDR3 is CSARTGGRTGGATEAFF. The DNA of the CDR3 is TGCAGTGCTAGGACCGGAGGGAGGACAGGGGGCGCGACTGAAGCTTTCTTT.

This clonotype was observed many times. The CDR3 sequence: CASSLMGGDQNIQYF. CDR3 nucleotides: TGTGCCAGCAGCTTAATGGGGGGCGACCAAAACATTCAGTACTTC. The J gene is TRBJ2-4, the V gene TRBV11-2; D could derive from TRBD1 or TRBD2 (6 bases each). Looked up from germline, CDR1 is SGHAT and CDR2 is FQNNGV. The CDR3 is made up of 15 amino acids. Trimming shortened V by 2 bases and J by 5 bases, and 13 bases separated the two germline ends.

This clonotype was counted many times. J is TRBJ1-5 and V is TRBV20-1; 8 bases agree with TRBD1. CDR3 length: 13 amino acids. V was clipped by 5 bases and J by 5 bases; unmatched bases: 5. Germline V lookup: CDR1 DFQATT, CDR2 SNEGSKA (reference sequence). CDR3 region: CSAGTGGHQPQHF. The DNA of the CDR3 is TGCAGTGCTGGAACAGGGGGGCATCAGCCCCAGCATTTT.

This clonotype was observed at least ten times. V and J are TRBV29-1 and TRBJ1-5; D uncertain. CDR1 is SQVTM and CDR2 is ANQGSEA in the germline V gene. Deletions cut 1 base from V and 4 bases from J, with 8 bases between. There are 13 residues in the CDR3. CDR3 residues: CSVEVHPNQPQHF. The DNA for the CDR3 is TGCAGCGTTGAAGTCCACCCAAATCAGCCCCAGCATTTT.

This clonotype was counted at least ten times. As DNA, the CDR3 is TGTGCCACCAGTGATCCGGGACAGGGTTTGTCCGGTGAGCAGTTCTTC. Protein: CATSDPGQGLSGEQFF. The genes are TRBV24-1 and TRBJ2-1, with 9 positions matching TRBD1. V trimming: 3 bases; J trimming: 9 bases; junction bases outside the gene matches: 11. The CDR3 totals 16 residues. Per the germline V gene, CDR1 is KGHDR and CDR2 is SFDVKD.